The 8 T cell receptor beta chains reported below all come from one sample, sequenced in a study of OX40 agonist ivuxolimab in advanced cancers. Only in-frame clones appear in the TCRdb table, and some are missing; sequencing was by immunoSEQ multiplex PCR. The sample contains 65,000 to 95,000 clones, approximately 90% of which appear only once. Sequencing used CD4+ or CD8+ T cells sorted from blood, obtained in a trial of the OX40 agonist ivuxolimab. Source of these receptors: an adult with an advanced solid tumor such as melanoma, head and neck, liver or kidney cancer.

The rearrangement links TRBV11-3 to TRBJ1-1; unclear D gene. Trimming shortened V by 6 bases and J by 1 base, and 12 bases separated the two germline ends. This CDR3 is 14 amino acids long. Germline CDR1 is SGHNT and CDR2 is YENEEA. In DNA, the CDR3 is TGTGCCAGCAGTGTCATGGGCTCGAACACTGAAGCTTTCTTT. This encodes CASSVMGSNTEAFF.

As concerns this clone: An end of the junction does not agree with germline; a read error may underlie this. The chain links TRBV28 to TRBJ2-1; D might be TRBD1 or TRBD2, each matching 5 bases. Germline V gives CDR1 MDHEN, CDR2 SYDVKM. This CDR3 has 14 amino acids. This CDR3 reads CASGLGPNLGEQFF. The CDR3 coding sequence is TGTGCCAGCGGTTTGGGACCTAATCTTGGTGAGCAGTTCTTC.

The rearrangement joins TRBV9 to TRBJ2-7; D unclear. This CDR3 has 14 amino acids. V lost 3 bases, J lost 9 bases, and 19 bases lay in between. Germline V gene data show CDR1 as SGDLS and CDR2 as YYNGEE. The CDR3 nucleotides read TGTGCCAGCAGCGATCCGGGTCCATTAAGCAGGCAGTACTTC. Amino acid sequence: CASSDPGPLSRQYF.

This sequence joins TRBV2 and TRBJ1-1; no clear D gene. Germline lookup yields CDR1 SNHLY and CDR2 FYNNEI. The CDR3 runs to 13 residues. V shed 5 bases and J shed 4 bases, with 11 bases lying between them. CDR3 coding DNA: TGTGCCAGCAGTTATCGGTGGACCACTGAAGCTTTCTTT. It is translated as CASSYRWTTEAFF.

V gene TRBV4-3 combines with J gene TRBJ1-2, with 7 bases that match TRBD1. The CDR3 totals 15 residues. The ends lost 8 bases at V and 5 bases at J; junction bases unmatched: 14. The germline V gene encodes CDR1 LGHNA and CDR2 YSLEER. For the CDR3, the DNA is TGCGCCAGCTCTCGAGGGGACAGTACTACTTATGGCTACACCTTC. This gives the protein CASSRGDSTTYGYTF.

The chain employs TRBV19 and TRBJ2-5; D possibly matches TRBD1 or TRBD2 (5 bases each). Gene TRBJ2-7 matches the end of the DNA better, so the J call may be wrong. The CDR3 is made up of 16 amino acids. Germline-derived CDR1 and CDR2 are LNHDA and SQIVND (reference sequence). CDR3 sequence reads: CASSLSGTESSYEQYF. CDR3 in DNA: TGTGCCAGTAGTTTGTCCGGGACCGAAAGCTCCTACGAGCAGTACTTC.

J is TRBJ2-5 and V is TRBV27, with a weak D call TRBD2 (6 bases). Germline CDR1 reads MNHEY; CDR2 reads SMNVEV (reference sequence). This CDR3 contains 16 residues. The V and J ends lost 5 bases and 0 bases respectively, with 16 bases between them. DNA for the CDR3: TGTGCCAGCAGTCCCGGGGAGGAAGTCTACCAAGAGACCCAGTACTTC. Protein: CASSPGEEVYQETQYF.

The chain uses TRBV19 and TRBJ1-2; tentatively, D is TRBD1 (6 bases). The CDR3 runs 17 residues. The germline V gene encodes CDR1 LNHDA and CDR2 SQIVND (reference sequence). V lost 5 bases and J 4 bases, leaving 23 bases between the germline ends. CDR3 loop: CASSAQLRTVSSYGYTF. The CDR3 nucleotides read TGTGCCAGTAGTGCCCAACTCCGGACAGTATCGAGCTATGGCTACACCTTC. The variable domain in full, with the rest retrieved from reference TRBV19 and TRBJ1-2, is DGGITQSPKYLFRKEGQNVTLSCEQNLNHDAMYWYRQDPGQGLRLIYYSQIVNDFQKGDIAEGYSVSREKKESFPLTVTSAQKNPTAFYLCASSAQLRTVSSYGYTFGSGTRLTVV.